This T cell receptor beta chain was found in a study of blood T cell repertoires in COVID-19. Overall study context: The samples span acute and convalescent COVID-19 from the United States, Italy and Spain. The cDNA or gDNA used as material had been derived from T cells, B-cell-depleted T cells, or PBMCs.

The CDR3 is 16 amino acids. V lost 7 bases and J lost 8; bases outside the gene matches: 12. The germline CDR1 and CDR2 sequences are SEHNR and FQNEAQ (reference sequence). Methods used by the authors: Cell counts per sample came from amplifying reference gene primers. This table comes from immunoSEQ multiplex PCR, and its TCRdb copy is limited to in-frame clones, with some not included. V and J calls plus clone size are reproduced from that table; the DNA served to infer D and trimming. The sample lists 300,000 to 400,000 clones, about 86% occurring once. Material: peripheral blood. The TCR originated in a man aged 25-45 years with active or convalescent COVID-19. This chain uses TRBV7-9 with TRBJ2-1, with 12 bases lining up with TRBD1. Written as DNA, the CDR3 is TGTGCCAGCACTCACTTCAGGGACAGGGGGCCCTATGAGCAGTTCTTC. This translates into CASTHFRDRGPYEQFF.